What follows describes a single T cell receptor (beta chain). The data originate from a study of blood T cell repertoires in COVID-19. The wider study: The United States, Italy and Spain provided the acute and convalescent COVID-19 samples. Sample material is recorded as cDNA or gDNA derived from T cells, B-cell-depleted T cells, or PBMCs.

Authors' methods: Estimated nucleated cell counts came from reference gene primer amplification. Here immunoSEQ multiplex PCR was the method, and the copy in TCRdb shows in-frame clones only, minus some. V and J calls and clone size are those listed in that table; D and trimming were worked out from the DNA. The repertoire holds just under 350,000 clones, 80% to 90% seen once, with around 3% in the top ten. The germline gives CDR1 SGHRS, CDR2 YFSETQ. There are 15 residues in the CDR3. With V trimmed by 4 bases and J by 7 bases, 10 bases remained unmatched. This clonotype was obtained from a man aged 30 to 39 with active or convalescent COVID-19. Sequencing was done on a sample of peripheral blood. This chain joins TRBV5-1 and TRBJ2-1; 8 nucleotides agree with TRBD2. CDR3 in DNA: TGCGCCAGCAGCGTCCCGGGACTAGTCAAAAATGAGCAGTTCTTC. Its translation: CASSVPGLVKNEQFF.